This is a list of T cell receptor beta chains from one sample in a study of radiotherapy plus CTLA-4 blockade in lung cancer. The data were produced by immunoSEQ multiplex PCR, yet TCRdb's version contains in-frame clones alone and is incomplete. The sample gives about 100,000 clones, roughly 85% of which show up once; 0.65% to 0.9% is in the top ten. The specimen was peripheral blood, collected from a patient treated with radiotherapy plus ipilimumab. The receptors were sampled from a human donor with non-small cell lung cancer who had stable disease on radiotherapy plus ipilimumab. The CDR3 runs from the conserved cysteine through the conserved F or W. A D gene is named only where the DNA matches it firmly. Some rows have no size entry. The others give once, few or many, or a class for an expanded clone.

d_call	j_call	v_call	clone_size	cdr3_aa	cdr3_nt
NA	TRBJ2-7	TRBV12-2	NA	CASRSPGAGGPHEQYF	TGTGCAAGTCGCTCCCCGGGAGCGGGAGGGCCCCACGAGCAGTACTTC
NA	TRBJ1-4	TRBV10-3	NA	CAISEVPEKLFF	TGTGCCATCAGTGAGGTCCCTGAAAAACTGTTTTTT
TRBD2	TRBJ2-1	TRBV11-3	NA	CASSLGPGTRAPWGEQFF	TGTGCCAGCAGCTTAGGGCCCGGGACTAGGGCCCCATGGGGTGAGCAGTTCTTC
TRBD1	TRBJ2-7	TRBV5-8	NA	CASSYGQGWTYEQYF	TGTGCCAGCAGCTACGGACAGGGATGGACCTACGAGCAGTACTTC
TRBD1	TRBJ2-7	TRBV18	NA	CASSPRDRVTEQYF	TGTGCCAGCTCACCCAGGGACAGGGTGACCGAGCAGTACTTC
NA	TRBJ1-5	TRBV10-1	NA	CASTRTYSNQPQHF	TGCGCCAGCACTAGAACTTATAGCAATCAGCCCCAGCATTTT
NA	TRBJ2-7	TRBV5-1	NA	CASSLASGAEYEQYF	TGCGCCAGCAGCTTGGCCTCAGGGGCTGAATACGAGCAGTACTTC
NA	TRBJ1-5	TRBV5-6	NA	CASTLGRQIINQPQHF	TGTGCCAGCACCCTCGGAAGACAAATCATCAATCAGCCCCAGCATTTT
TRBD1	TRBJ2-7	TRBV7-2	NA	CASSLWDSYEQYF	TGTGCCAGCAGCTTATGGGACAGCTACGAGCAGTACTTC
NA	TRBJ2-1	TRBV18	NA	CASSPPSGDYNEQFF	TGTGCCAGCTCACCACCGTCGGGAGATTACAATGAGCAGTTCTTC
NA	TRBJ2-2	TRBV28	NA	CASSLNTGELFF	TGTGCCAGCAGTTTGAACACCGGGGAGCTGTTTTTT
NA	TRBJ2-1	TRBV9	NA	CASSRVMEAGGGEQFF	TGTGCCAGCAGCCGCGTGATGGAGGCCGGGGGAGGTGAGCAGTTCTTC
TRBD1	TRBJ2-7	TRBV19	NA	CASRNTGVYEQYF	TGTGCCAGTAGGAATACAGGGGTCTACGAGCAGTACTTC
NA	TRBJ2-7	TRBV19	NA	CASSIDQGSAEYF	TGTGCCAGTAGTATAGATCAAGGTAGCGCCGAGTACTTC
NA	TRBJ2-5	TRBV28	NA	CASSRGARETQYF	TGTGCCAGCAGTCGGGGGGCGCGGGAGACCCAGTACTTC
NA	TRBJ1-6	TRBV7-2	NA	CASSPLKSTSPLHF	TGTGCCAGCAGCCCCCTAAAAAGCACCTCACCCCTCCACTTT
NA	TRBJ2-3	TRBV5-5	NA	CASSKQTDTQYF	TGTGCCAGCAGCAAACAAACAGATACGCAGTATTTT
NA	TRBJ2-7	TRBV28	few	CATRSLYEQYF	TGTGCCACCCGATCATTATACGAGCAGTACTTC
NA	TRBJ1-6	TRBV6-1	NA	CASSSRGGVSPLHF	TGTGCCAGCAGTTCCCGGGGAGGGGTTTCACCCCTCCACTTT
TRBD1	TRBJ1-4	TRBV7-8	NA	CASSPRWDSSKLFF	TGTGCCAGCAGCCCAAGGTGGGACAGCTCAAAACTGTTTTTT
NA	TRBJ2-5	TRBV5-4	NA	CASSSRGETQYF	TGTGCCAGCTCTTCTCGGGGGGAGACCCAGTACTTC
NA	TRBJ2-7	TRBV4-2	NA	CASSQLSEGPRQYF	TGTGCCAGCAGCCAGTTGTCCGAGGGCCCTAGGCAGTACTTC
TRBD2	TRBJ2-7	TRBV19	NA	CASSIAGLAGSSYEQYF	TGTGCCAGTAGTATAGCGGGTCTAGCGGGGTCCTCCTACGAGCAGTACTTC
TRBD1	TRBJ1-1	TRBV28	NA	CASSFPARGLLDPEAFF	TGTGCCAGCAGTTTCCCCGCGAGGGGGCTGCTGGACCCTGAAGCTTTCTTT
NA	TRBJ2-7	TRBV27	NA	CASRRGQTYEQYF	TGTGCCAGCAGAAGAGGACAGACCTACGAGCAGTACTTC
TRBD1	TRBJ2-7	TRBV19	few	CASSITGVPYEQYF	TGTGCCAGTAGTATTACAGGGGTCCCCTACGAGCAGTACTTC
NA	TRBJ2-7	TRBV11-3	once	CASSLEGRHYEQYF	TGTGCCAGCAGCTTGGAAGGCAGGCACTACGAGCAGTACTTC
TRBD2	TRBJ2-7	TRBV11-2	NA	CASSLERLAGVKYEQYF	TGTGCCAGCAGCTTAGAACGACTAGCGGGAGTTAAATACGAGCAGTACTTC
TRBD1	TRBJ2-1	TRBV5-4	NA	CASRAGTGTYNEQFF	TGTGCCAGCAGAGCCGGGACAGGAACCTACAATGAGCAGTTCTTC
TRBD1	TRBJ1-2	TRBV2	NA	CASTSPGGYGYTF	TGTGCCAGTACGTCTCCAGGGGGATATGGCTACACCTTC
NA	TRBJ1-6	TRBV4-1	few	CASSQDPTLPLHF	TGCGCCAGCAGCCAAGATCCTACCCTACCCCTCCACTTT
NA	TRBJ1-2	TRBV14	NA	CASSEVGARDYGYTF	TGTGCCAGCAGCGAAGTGGGGGCGCGGGACTATGGCTACACCTTC
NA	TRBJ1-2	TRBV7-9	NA	CASSLAGLGLPLRYGYTF	TGTGCCAGCAGCTTAGCTGGCTTGGGCCTCCCCCTGAGGTATGGCTACACCTTC
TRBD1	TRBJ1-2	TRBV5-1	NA	CASSPAGQNYGYTF	TGCGCCAGCAGCCCAGCGGGACAGAACTATGGCTACACCTTC
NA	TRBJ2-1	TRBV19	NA	CATSGQSNEQFF	TGTGCCACCTCCGGACAGTCAAATGAGCAGTTCTTC
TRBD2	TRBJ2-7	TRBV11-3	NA	CASSPLGGARNEQYF	TGTGCCAGCAGCCCCCTCGGGGGGGCGAGGAACGAGCAGTACTTC
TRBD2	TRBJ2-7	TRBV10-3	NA	CAISESTSGSFF	TGTGCCATCAGTGAGTCAACTAGCGGGAGTTTCTTC
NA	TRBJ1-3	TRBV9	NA	CASSPRGYSGNTIYF	TGTGCCAGCAGCCCGAGGGGGTACTCTGGAAACACCATATATTTT
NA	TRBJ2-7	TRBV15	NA	CATSRVRTNEQYF	TGTGCCACCAGCAGAGTCCGTACTAACGAGCAGTACTTC
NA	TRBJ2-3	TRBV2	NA	CASASADTQYF	TGTGCCAGCGCTAGCGCTGATACGCAGTATTTT
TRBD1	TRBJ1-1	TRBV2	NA	CASRTGGTMNTEAFF	TGTGCCAGCAGAACAGGGGGCACGATGAACACTGAAGCTTTCTTT
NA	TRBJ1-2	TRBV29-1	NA	CSVQMGGANYGYTF	TGCAGCGTTCAAATGGGGGGAGCTAACTATGGCTACACCTTC
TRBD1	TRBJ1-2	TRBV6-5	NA	CASRRQGWDYGYTF	TGTGCCAGCAGACGACAGGGATGGGACTATGGCTACACCTTC
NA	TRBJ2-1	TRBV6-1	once	CASRSYLGNNEQFF	TGTGCCAGCAGAAGTTACTTAGGTAACAATGAGCAGTTCTTC
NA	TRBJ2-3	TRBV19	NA	CASSLGGGHGDTQYF	TGTGCCAGTAGCCTAGGGGGGGGTCACGGAGATACGCAGTATTTT